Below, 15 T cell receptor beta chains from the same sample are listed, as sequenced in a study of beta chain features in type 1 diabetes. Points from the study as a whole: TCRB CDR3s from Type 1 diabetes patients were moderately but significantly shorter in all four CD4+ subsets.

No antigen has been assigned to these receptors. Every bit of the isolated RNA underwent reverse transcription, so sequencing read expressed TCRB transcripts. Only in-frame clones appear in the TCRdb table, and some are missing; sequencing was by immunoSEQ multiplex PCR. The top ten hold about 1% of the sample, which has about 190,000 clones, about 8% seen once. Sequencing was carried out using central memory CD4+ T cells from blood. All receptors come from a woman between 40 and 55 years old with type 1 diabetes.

CDR3 in DNA: TGCGCCAGCAGCCAAATACCCAGACAGGGGTGGTCCGCCGGGGAGCTGTTTTTT. Translation: CASSQIPRQGWSAGELFF. The chain couples TRBV4-1 to TRBJ2-2; 8 nucleotides line up with TRBD1. This CDR3 contains 18 residues. V dropped 2 bases and J dropped 6; count of bases not matched to a gene: 14. The germline V gene encodes CDR1 MGHRA and CDR2 YSYEKL.

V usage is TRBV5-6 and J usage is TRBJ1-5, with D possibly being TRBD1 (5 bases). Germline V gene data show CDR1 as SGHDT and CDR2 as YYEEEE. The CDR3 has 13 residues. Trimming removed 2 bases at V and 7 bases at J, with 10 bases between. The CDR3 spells CASSFQGRQPQHF. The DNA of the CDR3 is TGTGCCAGCAGCTTCCAGGGCCGACAGCCCCAGCATTTT.

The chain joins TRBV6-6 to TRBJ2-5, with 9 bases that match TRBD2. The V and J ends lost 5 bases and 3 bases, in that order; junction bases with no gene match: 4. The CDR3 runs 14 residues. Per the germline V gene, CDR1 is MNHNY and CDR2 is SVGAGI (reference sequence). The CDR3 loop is CASSGLAPKETQYF. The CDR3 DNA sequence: TGTGCCAGCAGTGGACTAGCGCCTAAAGAGACCCAGTACTTC.

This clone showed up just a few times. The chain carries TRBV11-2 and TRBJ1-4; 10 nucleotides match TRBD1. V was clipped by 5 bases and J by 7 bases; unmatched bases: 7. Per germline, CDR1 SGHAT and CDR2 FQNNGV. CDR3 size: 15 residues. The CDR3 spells CASSPTGGKGEKLFF. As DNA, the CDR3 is TGTGCCAGCAGCCCGACAGGGGGCAAGGGTGAAAAACTGTTTTTT.

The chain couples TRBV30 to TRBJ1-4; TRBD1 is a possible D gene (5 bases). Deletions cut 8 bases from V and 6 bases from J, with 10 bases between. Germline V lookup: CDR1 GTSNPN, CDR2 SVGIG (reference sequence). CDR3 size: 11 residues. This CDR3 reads CAHGGDEKLFF. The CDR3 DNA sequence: TGTGCCCATGGGGGGGATGAAAAACTGTTTTTT.

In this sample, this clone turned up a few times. The CDR3 DNA sequence: TGCGCCAGCAGCCAAGAGATCACAGGCACTGAAGCTTTCTTT. Translating gives CASSQEITGTEAFF. This sequence joins TRBV4-3 and TRBJ1-1; TRBD1 might be the D (5 bases). Per germline, CDR1 LGHNA and CDR2 YSLEER. The CDR3 is 14 residues long. Trimming removed 0 bases from V and 4 bases from J, with 9 bases in between.

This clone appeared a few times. The CDR3 protein is CASSFNPAGAQETQYF. DNA of the CDR3: TGTGCCAGCAGCTTTAATCCCGCGGGAGCACAAGAGACCCAGTACTTC. The chain couples TRBV11-2 to TRBJ2-5, with 7 bases fitting TRBD2. Germline-derived CDR1 and CDR2 are SGHAT and FQNNGV. The CDR3 consists of 16 residues. After removal of 3 bases from V and 2 bases from J, the junction contained 9 bases not matched to a gene.

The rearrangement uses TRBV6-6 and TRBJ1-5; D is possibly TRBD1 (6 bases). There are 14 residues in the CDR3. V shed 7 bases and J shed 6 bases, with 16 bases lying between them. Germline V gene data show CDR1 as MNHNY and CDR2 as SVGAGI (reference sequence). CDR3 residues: CASKGGAFGQPQHF. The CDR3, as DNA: TGTGCCAGCAAAGGGGGGGCGTTCGGTCAGCCCCAGCATTTT.

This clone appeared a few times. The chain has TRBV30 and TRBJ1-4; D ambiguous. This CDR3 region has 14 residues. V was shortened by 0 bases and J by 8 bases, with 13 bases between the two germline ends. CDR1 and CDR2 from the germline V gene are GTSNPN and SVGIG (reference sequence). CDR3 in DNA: TGTGCCTGGAGTGTAGGCTCCGACGGGGAAAAACTGTTTTTT. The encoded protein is CAWSVGSDGEKLFF.

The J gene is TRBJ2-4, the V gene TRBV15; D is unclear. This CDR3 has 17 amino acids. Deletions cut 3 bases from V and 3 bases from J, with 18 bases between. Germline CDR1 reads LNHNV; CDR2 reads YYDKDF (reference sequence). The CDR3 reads CATSSPYDGSDKNIQYF. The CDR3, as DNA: TGTGCCACCAGCAGTCCCTATGACGGGTCGGACAAAAACATTCAGTACTTC.

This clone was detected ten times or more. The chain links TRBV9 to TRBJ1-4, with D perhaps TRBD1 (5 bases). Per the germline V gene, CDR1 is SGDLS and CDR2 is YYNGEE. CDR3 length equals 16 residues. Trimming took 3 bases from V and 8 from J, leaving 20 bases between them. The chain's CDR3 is CASSGGTPTSIEKLFF. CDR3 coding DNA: TGTGCCAGCAGCGGCGGGACCCCGACCTCAATAGAAAAACTGTTTTTT.

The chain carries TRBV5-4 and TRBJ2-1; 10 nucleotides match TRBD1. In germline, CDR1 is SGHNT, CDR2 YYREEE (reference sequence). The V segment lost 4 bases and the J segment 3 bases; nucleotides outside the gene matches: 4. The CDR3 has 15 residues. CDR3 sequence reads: CASSPGQGIYNEQFF. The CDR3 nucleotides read TGTGCCAGCAGCCCGGGACAGGGGATCTACAATGAGCAGTTCTTC.

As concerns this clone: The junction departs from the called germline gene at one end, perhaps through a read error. CDR3 in amino acids: CASSQAPIQGYEQYF. The CDR3 DNA reads as TGCGCCAGCAGCCAAGCCCCCATCCAGGGATACGAGCAGTACTTC. The rearrangement uses TRBV7-2 and TRBJ2-7; TRBD1 is a possible D gene (5 bases). This CDR3 has 15 amino acids. Per the germline V gene, CDR1 is SGHTA and CDR2 is FQGNSA.

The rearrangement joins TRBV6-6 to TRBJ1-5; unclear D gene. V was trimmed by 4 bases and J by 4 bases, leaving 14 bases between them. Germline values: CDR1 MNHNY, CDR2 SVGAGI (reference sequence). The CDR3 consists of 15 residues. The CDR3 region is CASSFTFTQNQPQHF. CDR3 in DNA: TGTGCCAGCAGTTTCACCTTTACCCAGAATCAGCCCCAGCATTTT.

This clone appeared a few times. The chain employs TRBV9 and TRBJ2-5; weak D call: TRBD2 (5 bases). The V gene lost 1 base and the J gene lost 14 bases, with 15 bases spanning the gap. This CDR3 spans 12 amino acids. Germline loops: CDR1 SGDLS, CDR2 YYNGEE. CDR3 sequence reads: CASSVSERDLYF. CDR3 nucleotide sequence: TGTGCCAGCAGCGTATCAGAGAGGGATCTTTACTTC.